This T cell receptor beta chain was obtained from a study of T cell responses to AZD1222 COVID-19 vaccine. The study, taken as a whole, reports: Donors in the cohort were predominantly white British and more often female, and clonal diversity was possibly underestimated.

The assay was immunoSEQ multiplex PCR, and TCRdb's table has in-frame clones only and misses some. The data hold about 94,000 clones, with 88% observed a single time. This clone was counted once. What it binds is unknown. The germline CDR1 and CDR2 sequences are SQVTM and ANQGSEA. Trimming left V 7 bases short and J 8 bases short, with 17 bases between. This CDR3 contains 12 residues. The TCR originated in an adult who received the AZD1222 COVID-19 vaccine. The sample in question was peripheral blood, obtained 28 days after the second AZD1222 dose. The chain uses TRBV29-1 and TRBJ1-2; a possible D gene is TRBD1 (5 bases). CDR3 amino acids: CSAPGQRGGYTF. In DNA, the CDR3 is TGCAGCGCCCCGGGGCAGAGGGGCGGCTACACCTTC.